This T cell receptor beta chain was found in a study of cytomegalovirus exposure and HLA in healthy donors. General study results and limits: Most TCR sequences were rare, but some public TCRs occurred in many donors. Likely technical artifact: a cluster of highly shared sequence variants. Presence/absence analysis assumed near-uniform sequencing depth across donors. In a later analysis, at a false discovery rate of 0.05, over 15,000 TCR beta sequences were associated with HLA alleles.

On this clone itself: The antigen is unknown.

PCR involved 60 Vbeta and 13 Jbeta primers. Using immunoSEQ multiplex PCR, the repertoire was profiled, and TCRdb retains in-frame clones only, with some absent. The sample records approximately 220,000 clones, 75% being singletons. The CDR3 consists of 18 residues. The chain combines TRBV21-1 with TRBJ2-7; the D call TRBD1 from the table was never checked on the DNA. TRBV21-1 is an annotated pseudogene. The receptor's source is a woman aged 30 to 39 in good health and CMV-seronegative. The sequenced sample consisted of PBMCs. The CDR3 here is CASSKPGDRARISYEQYF. Written as DNA, the CDR3 is TGTGCCAGCAGCAAACCCGGGGACAGGGCCAGAATCTCCTACGAGCAGTACTTC.